Reported below is one T cell receptor beta chain. This entry is derived from a study of T cell changes during pregnancy in multiple sclerosis. CDR3 size: 13 residues. V was cut by 2 bases and J by 7 bases, with 11 bases left in between. Germline V gene sequence: CDR1 MRHNA, CDR2 SNTAGT. TCRdb's copy holds only in-frame clones and misses some; the assay was immunoSEQ multiplex PCR. Among tens of thousands of clones, 90% to 95% were seen once, and the ten largest hold 0.65% to 0.95%. The receptor's source is a female donor with multiple sclerosis, enrolled in a pregnancy study. The chain uses TRBV6-4 and TRBJ1-1; D gene ambiguous. The input for sequencing was peripheral blood, taken in the third trimester of pregnancy. CDR3 sequence: CASSDRRRDEAFF. The CDR3 DNA reads TGTGCCAGCAGTGACCGGCGACGGGATGAAGCTTTCTTT.